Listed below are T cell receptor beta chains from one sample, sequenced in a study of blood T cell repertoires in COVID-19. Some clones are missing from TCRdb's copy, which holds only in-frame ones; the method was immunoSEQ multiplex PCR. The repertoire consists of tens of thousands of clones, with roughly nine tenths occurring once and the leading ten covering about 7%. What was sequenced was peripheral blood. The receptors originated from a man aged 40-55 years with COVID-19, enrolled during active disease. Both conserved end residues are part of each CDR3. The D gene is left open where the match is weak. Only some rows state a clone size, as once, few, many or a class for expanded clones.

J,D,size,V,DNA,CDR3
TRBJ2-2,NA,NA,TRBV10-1,TGCGCCAGCAGTGAGACCACAGGGTCCGGGGAGCTGTTTTTT,CASSETTGSGELFF
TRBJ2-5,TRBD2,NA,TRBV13,TGTGCCAGCAGCTCCCCCCAGTTTGTTAGCGGGAAACAAGAGACCCAGTACTTC,CASSSPQFVSGKQETQYF
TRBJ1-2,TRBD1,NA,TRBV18,TGTGCCAGCTCACCACGGACAGGAGACAACTATGGCTACACCTTC,CASSPRTGDNYGYTF
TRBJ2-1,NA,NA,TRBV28,TGTGCCAGCAGTTTAGGGCAGGGAGGTGATGAGCAGTTCTTC,CASSLGQGGDEQFF
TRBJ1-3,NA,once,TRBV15,TGTGCCACCAGCAGCTTCTCTGGAAACACCATATATTTT,CATSSFSGNTIYF
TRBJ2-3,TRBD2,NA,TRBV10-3,TGTGCCATCACGACTAGCGGGGGGGCAGATACGCAGTATTTT,CAITTSGGADTQYF
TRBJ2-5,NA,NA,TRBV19,TGTGCCAGTAGTATCTCCGGGGTCCAAGAGACCCAGTACTTC,CASSISGVQETQYF
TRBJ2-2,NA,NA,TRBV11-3,TGTGCCAGCAGCCAAGCCGCATACACCGGGGAGCTGTTTTTT,CASSQAAYTGELFF
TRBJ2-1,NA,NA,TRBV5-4,TGTGCCAGCAGCTTTGGAGACGGTGGGTATTACAATGAGCAGTTCTTC,CASSFGDGGYYNEQFF
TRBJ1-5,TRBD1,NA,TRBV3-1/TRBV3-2,TGTGCCAGCAGCGGGGGGACAGCAAATCAGCCCCAGCATTTT,CASSGGTANQPQHF
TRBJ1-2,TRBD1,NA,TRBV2,TGTGCCAGCAGTGAACAAGAGGGGACAGGCTCCTATGGCTACACCTTC,CASSEQEGTGSYGYTF
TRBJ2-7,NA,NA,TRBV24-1,TGTGCCACCAGTGACATTATCCGGGACACCAAAAACTACGAGCAGTACTTC,CATSDIIRDTKNYEQYF